This T cell receptor (beta chain) was found in a study of CD8 T cells in ankylosing spondylitis. Details on this clonotype: Its antigen is undetermined.

General observations from the study: Reportedly, significant enrichment of disease-linked clones occurred in matched ankylosing spondylitis synovial fluid.

The germline CDR1 and CDR2 sequences are DFQATT and SNEGSKA (reference sequence). The CDR3 consists of 15 residues. V shed 2 bases, J shed 2 bases, and the junction held 8 bases outside the gene matches. TCRdb reprocessed the 5' RACE reads via MiXCR and lists one record per CDR3 protein. Altogether roughly 230,000 distinct CDR3 sequences are present, 10% to 13% being singletons, with the ten largest covering 2.6%. The clonotype was recovered from a male donor with ankylosing spondylitis or in good health (not recorded which). The chain has TRBV20-1 and TRBJ2-5, with 7 bases that match TRBD2. The sample taken for sequencing was blood, either unsorted or a sorted T cell fraction (not recorded which). DNA of the CDR3: TGCAGTGCTAGACCCCCGGGACTAACACAAGAGACCCAGTACTTC. It yields the protein CSARPPGLTQETQYF.